What follows are 6 T cell receptor beta chains derived from one specimen sequenced in a study of tumor and adjacent non-tumor tissue in lung cancer. Three rounds of nested PCR, following a modified ARM-PCR protocol, produced the TCRbeta library. TCRdb used MiXCR to reprocess the multiplex PCR reads, holding one entry per CDR3 protein. The sample lists over 110,000 distinct CDR3 sequences, approximately 72% seen once, with 18% in the top ten. This sample's RNA came from whole unsorted tissue. Source material: lung tumor tissue. These receptors all stem from a man in his sixties with small cell lung cancer.

This clonotype was observed many times. The rearrangement links TRBV6-1 to TRBJ1-2; maybe TRBD1 (5 bases). The germline CDR1 and CDR2 sequences are MNHNS and SASEGT. Trimming took off 1 base at V and 4 bases at J, with 13 bases between the two ends. The CDR3 is made up of 15 amino acids. CDR3 amino acids: CASSEVQGGSYGYTF. CDR3 coding DNA: TGTGCCAGCAGTGAAGTCCAGGGAGGGAGCTATGGCTACACCTTC.

This clonotype was recorded only once. At one end, the junction sequence differs from germline, possibly due to a read error. This sequence joins TRBV6-5 and TRBJ2-1; TRBD1 matches at 8 bases. The CDR3 contains 14 residues. Germline-derived CDR1 and CDR2 are MNHEY and SVGAGI. The CDR3 region is CASSRQGSYNVQLF. CDR3 nucleotide sequence: TGTGCCAGCAGTCGACAGGGGTCCTACAATGTGCAGCTATTC.

Of note for this clonotype: The junction and the germline gene differ at one end; a read error may be behind it. This chain uses TRBV20-1 with TRBJ2-1, with D possibly TRBD2 on 6 matching bases. Germline V lookup: CDR1 DFQATT, CDR2 SNEGSKA (reference sequence). CDR3 length: 12 amino acids. CDR3 sequence (DNA): TGCAGTGCTAGGGGGACTTACAATGAGCAATTCTTC. Amino acids: CSARGTYNEQFF.

Details on this clonotype: A much larger clone differs by one base, so this may be a read error. The V and J genes are TRBV12-3 or TRBV12-4 and TRBJ2-1; 7 bases are shared with TRBD1. This CDR3 spans 14 amino acids. The DNA for the CDR3 is TGTGCCAGCACTTTAAGGGAACAGGGGAGTGAGCAGTTCTTC. Its protein product is CASTLREQGSEQFF.

This chain links TRBV20-1 with TRBJ2-7, with TRBD2 identical over 7 bases. The germline V gene encodes CDR1 DFQATT and CDR2 SNEGSKA (reference sequence). The CDR3 covers 15 residues. J gave up 2 bases and V 6 bases, and 13 bases lay outside the gene matches. CDR3 sequence: CSASNPRGGPYEQYF. Here the CDR3 DNA reads TGCAGTGCCAGTAACCCGAGGGGAGGGCCCTACGAGCAGTACTTC.

As regards this clonotype: Without the conserved terminal phenylalanine or tryptophan, this CDR3 likely stems from a read error. The chain uses TRBV11-2 and TRBJ2-1, with D tentatively TRBD1 or TRBD2 (5 bases each). The V and J ends lost 6 bases and 11 bases respectively, with 29 bases between them. The V gene's germline CDR1 is SGHAT and CDR2 FQNNGV. CDR3 length equals 17 residues. CDR3 protein: CASSQHLGTAPEDKQFL. The DNA of the CDR3 is TGTGCCAGCAGTCAACACCTTGGGACCGCGCCTGAGGATAAGCAGTTCCTC.